This T cell receptor (beta chain) was found in a study of tumor-infiltrating lymphocytes in primary liver carcinoma (dated by TCRdb to between 2016 and 2019). General notes on the study: Between late 2015 and March 2016, roughly five patients in China with histopathologically diagnosed primary liver carcinoma had surgical resection. Of the five patients (three men and two women, aged 30 to 69 years), four had hepatocellular carcinoma and one had combined HCC and intrahepatic cholangiocarcinoma. The five patients had tumors staged T1-T3 N0M0, with maximum diameters ranging from about 4 to 11 cm. Each sample produced about 3.65 to 7.5 million productive TCRbeta reads, and read depth showed no significant difference between tissue types. For each liver tumor, the study sampled five regions along with adjacent normal tissue and blood, and applied TCRbeta repertoire sequencing, expression microarrays and whole-exome sequencing. A total of 35 specimens from 5 patients, comprising 25 or so tumor regions, 5 adjacent noncancerous liver tissues and 5 peripheral blood samples, were covered by TCRbeta repertoire sequencing. Reproducibility between technical replicate repertoires was high, with correlation coefficients above 0.98 and mean shared-clone rates roughly 0.86.

Comments on this clonotype: There is no known antigen for this receptor. It has no much larger one-base neighbor in the sample; base qualities were not kept.

A distance of 9 bases separates the germline ends of V and J, which lose 3 bases and 7 bases respectively. There are 12 amino acids in the CDR3, from cysteine to phenylalanine inclusive. Kept here is only the CDR3 DNA, which spans 36 bases and is read in frame from base 1. Via the germline V gene, CDR1 is SGHVS and CDR2 FQNEAQ. Study-wide conclusions, independent of this receptor: Because sequencing covered only the TCR beta chain and unpaired alpha chains were not captured, true repertoire diversity is likely underestimated. Because the samples were bulk and unsorted, CD4+ and CD8+ T cell repertoires could not be compared. A significantly larger repertoire fraction was made up by the top 250 clones in tumors than in blood (p = 0.039). Repertoire overlap was found to be higher between tumor regions (mean around 36%) than between tumor-adjacent (roughly 17%) or tumor-blood (about 14%) pairs, consistent with antigen-driven expansion. With just five or six patients in the study, the authors point out that the findings should be validated in a larger study.

A constant-region primer and ProtoScript II reverse transcriptase were used to reverse-transcribe TCRbeta-specific cDNA from approximately 500 ng total RNA. The TCRbeta libraries were prepared through three rounds of nested multiplex PCR following a slightly modified ARM-PCR procedure. Each of the first two PCR rounds ran for about 9 cycles and used multiplex TRBV1-TRBV30 forward primers together with a Cbeta reverse primer. A final 25-cycle PCR with Deep VentR polymerase added sample barcodes and Illumina adapters. Amplicons of 200-500 bp were gel-purified with a QIAquick gel extraction kit before sequencing. The TCRbeta amplicons were sequenced with 250-bp paired-end reads on an Illumina HiSeq 2500. As for the authors' bioinformatics: To recover full CDR3 sequences, reads were quality-trimmed using Trimmomatic v0.33 and paired reads were then merged using FLASH v1.2.11. MiGEC v1.2.1b assigned V, D and J germline segments to the rearranged TCRbeta sequences. Clonotype statistics, along with Shannon-Wiener diversity indices, were calculated using VDJtools v1.0.0. Except for diversity analysis, only the 250 most abundant clonotypes of each sample were used in subsequent analyses to reduce sampling bias. TCRdb applied fastp at Q25 and MiXCR to the public reads, then kept only in-frame beta chains. Each CDR3 protein gets just one entry, which takes the most common genes and DNA from the rows behind it. Clone size and V and J calls follow TCRdb, not the original study. Recorded for this sample are some 180,000 distinct CDR3 sequences; roughly 60% of them occurred a single time. Roughly 76% of the sample lies in the top ten.

RNA from unsorted whole blood was extracted with TRIzol reagent, and germline DNA was obtained with the DNeasy Blood & Tissue kit. Chronic HBV infection was present in the patients, and the patients were treatment-naive at sampling. Before surgery, four milliliters of peripheral blood were collected into K2EDTA tubes. The chain is made from TRBV7-8 and TRBJ1-2; a confident D gene designation cannot be given. The receptor was isolated from a man aged 35-49 years with primary liver carcinoma and hepatitis B virus infection. The sequencing sample was made of peripheral blood. The sequenced DNA is TGTGCCAGCAGCTTGATAGGGAGTGGCTACACCTTC. This translates into CASSLIGSGYTF.